Each of the 32 T cell receptor beta chains below was sequenced from the same sample in a study of blood T cell repertoires in COVID-19. Sequenced by immunoSEQ multiplex PCR; TCRdb stores in-frame clones only, minus some. Here the sample spans 120,000 or so clones, approximately 80% being singletons. Material for sequencing was peripheral blood. The source is a human donor in a cohort sampled during active COVID-19.

The chain joins TRBV7-2 to TRBJ2-7; 8 bases are shared with TRBD2. The CDR3 covers 14 residues. With 4 bases clipped from V and 1 base from J, the junction kept 3 bases outside the gene matches. Germline-derived CDR1 and CDR2 are SGHTA and FQGNSA. CDR3 sequence: CASSSGGNSYEQYF. CDR3 bases: TGTGCCAGCAGCTCGGGGGGGAATTCCTACGAGCAGTACTTC.

The chain uses TRBV5-6 and TRBJ2-7, with TRBD1 identical over 9 bases. V lost 3 bases to trimming and J lost 6 bases; unmatched junction nucleotides: 4. This CDR3 region has 13 residues. Germline assignment: CDR1 SGHDT and CDR2 YYEEEE. The CDR3 spells CASSSGTGIEQYF. CDR3 coding DNA: TGTGCCAGCAGCTCCGGGACAGGGATCGAGCAGTACTTC. The variable domain in full, with the rest retrieved from reference TRBV5-6 and TRBJ2-7, is DAGVTQSPTHLIKTRGQQVTLRCSPKSGHDTVSWYQQALGQGPQFIFQYYEEEERQRGNFPDRFSGHQFPNYSSELNVNALLLGDSALYLCASSSGTGIEQYFGPGTRLTVT.

This sequence joins TRBV5-5 and TRBJ2-5; D call uncertain. The germline V gene has CDR1 SGHKS and CDR2 YYEKEE (reference sequence). V was shortened by 2 bases and J by 4 bases, with 6 bases between the two germline ends. The CDR3 runs 12 residues. CDR3: CASSFEAETQYF. For the CDR3, the DNA is TGTGCCAGCAGCTTTGAGGCAGAGACCCAGTACTTC.

Only one count was recorded for this clone. The J gene is TRBJ1-1, the V gene TRBV6-6; D is uncertain. The V end lost 6 bases, the J end lost 10 bases, and 18 bases lay between the germline ends. Germline values: CDR1 MNHNY, CDR2 SVGAGI (reference sequence). The CDR3 covers 13 residues. CDR3 loop: CASSHGEAAGAFF. The DNA for the CDR3 is TGTGCCAGCAGCCATGGGGAGGCTGCGGGAGCTTTCTTT.

CDR3 in DNA: TGCGCCAGCAGCTTGGAACCCGGCGGGTGGGATACGCAGTATTTT. Its protein is CASSLEPGGWDTQYF. The gene calls are TRBV5-1 and TRBJ2-3; weak D call: TRBD2 (5 bases). The CDR3 loop spans 15 amino acids. Trimming took 0 bases from V and 6 from J, leaving 14 bases between them. Germline CDR1 and CDR2: SGHRS and YFSETQ.

The chain uses TRBV5-1 and TRBJ2-7; 8 bases agree with TRBD1. V dropped 4 bases and J dropped 5; count of bases not matched to a gene: 14. CDR3 length: 16 amino acids. Germline CDR1 is SGHRS and CDR2 is YFSETQ. Here the CDR3 reads CASSLKTGGSIHEQYF. The CDR3 DNA reads as TGCGCCAGCAGCCTAAAAACAGGGGGGTCCATCCACGAGCAGTACTTC.

The rearrangement links TRBV19 to TRBJ2-2, with a tentative D call TRBD1 (5 bases). The CDR3 sequence is 17 residues long. Trimming took off 4 bases at V and 0 bases at J, with 15 bases between the two ends. The germline V gene has CDR1 LNHDA and CDR2 SQIVND (reference sequence). The DNA for the CDR3 is TGTGCCAGTAGTACCCTGGGGCAGGGTGCGAACACCGGGGAGCTGTTTTTT. Translation gives CASSTLGQGANTGELFF.

This chain uses TRBV7-9 with TRBJ2-5; 8 bases are shared with TRBD2. Germline values: CDR1 SEHNR, CDR2 FQNEAQ (reference sequence). The CDR3 is 14 amino acids. V was pared by 3 bases and J by 3 bases, with 3 bases of the junction left unmatched. The CDR3 DNA sequence: TGTGCCAGCAGCTTGGGACTAGTCGAAGAGACCCAGTACTTC. This codes for CASSLGLVEETQYF.

This chain connects TRBV5-1 to TRBJ2-2, with TRBD1 as a possible D gene (5 bases). The CDR3 runs 14 residues. Trimming shortened V by 6 bases and J by 3 bases, and 12 bases separated the two germline ends. Germline V gives CDR1 SGHRS, CDR2 YFSETQ. The CDR3 sequence: CASKSGLDTGELFF. DNA for the CDR3: TGCGCCAGCAAATCAGGGCTCGACACCGGGGAGCTGTTTTTT.

This sequence joins TRBV7-9 and TRBJ2-3; D perhaps matches TRBD1 (5 bases). The CDR3 consists of 13 residues. Germline CDR1 reads SEHNR; CDR2 reads FQNEAQ (reference sequence). V lost 2 bases and J 4 bases, leaving 7 bases between the germline ends. Here the CDR3 reads CASSLQGPDTQYF. Here the CDR3 DNA reads TGTGCCAGCAGCTTACAGGGCCCAGATACGCAGTATTTT.

As concerns this clone: The sample contains more than one DNA sequence encoding this CDR3. The CDR3 region is CASSLDRGSQPQHF. The CDR3, as DNA: TGTGCCAGCAGCTTAGATCGGGGATCACAGCCCCAGCATTTT. J is TRBJ1-5 and V is TRBV7-8, with D hard to call. Germline CDR1 SGHVS, CDR2 FQNEAQ. CDR3 length: 14 residues. Trimming took 1 base from V and 7 from J, leaving 11 bases between them.

The V call is TRBV2, the J call TRBJ1-4, with a tentative D call TRBD1 (5 bases). V was clipped by 7 bases and J by 8 bases, with 14 bases between them. Germline V gene sequence: CDR1 SNHLY, CDR2 FYNNEI. The CDR3 sequence is 13 residues long. The CDR3 reads CASIQGIGEKLFF. The CDR3 DNA sequence: TGTGCCAGCATCCAGGGAATTGGGGAAAAACTGTTTTTT. Using reference TRBV2 and TRBJ1-4 for the parts outside the CDR3, the full variable domain is EPEVTQTPSHQVTQMGQEVILRCVPISNHLYFYWYRQILGQKVEFLVSFYNNEISEKSEIFDDQFSVERPDGSNFTLKIRSTKLEDSAMYFCASIQGIGEKLFFGSGTQLSVL.

CDR3 coding DNA: TGTGCCGTGGGACAGTCATACGAGCAGTACTTC. Residues: CAVGQSYEQYF. The rearrangement links TRBV27 to TRBJ2-7; 7 bases are shared with TRBD1. This CDR3 region has 11 residues. CDR1 MNHEY and CDR2 SMNVEV come from the germline V gene (reference sequence). The V and J ends lost 11 bases and 4 bases, in that order; junction bases with no gene match: 5.

The gene calls are TRBV12-3 or TRBV12-4 and TRBJ1-2; D is possibly TRBD1 (5 bases). The CDR3 loop spans 11 amino acids. The V and J ends lost 5 bases and 7 bases respectively, with 8 bases between them. Written as DNA, the CDR3 is TGTGCCAGCAGTCCAGGGTTTGGCTACACCTTC. Translation: CASSPGFGYTF.

This sequence joins TRBV11-2 and TRBJ2-1, with TRBD1 identical over 8 bases. The ends lost 4 bases at V and 9 bases at J; junction bases unmatched: 2. Germline CDR1 is SGHAT and CDR2 is FQNNGV. The CDR3 runs to 12 residues. The CDR3 protein is CASSYDRGEQFF. The CDR3 DNA reads TGTGCCAGCAGCTATGACAGGGGTGAGCAGTTCTTC.

The rearrangement joins TRBV7-2 to TRBJ2-5; tentatively, D is TRBD1 (7 bases). Trimming took off 5 bases at V and 4 bases at J, with 14 bases between the two ends. CDR1 is SGHTA, CDR2 FQGNSA, per germline. This CDR3 is built from 14 residues. CDR3 bases: TGTGCCAGCAGCACCAGGGGGGCCGCAGAGACCCAGTACTTC. This encodes CASSTRGAAETQYF.

The V and J genes are TRBV29-1 and TRBJ2-3; possible D gene TRBD1, 6 bases. The V end was cut by 6 bases, the J end by 4 bases, with 14 bases between. The CDR3 extends over 13 amino acids. Germline values: CDR1 SQVTM, CDR2 ANQGSEA. CDR3 residues: CSVVQGMADTQYF. DNA of the CDR3: TGCAGCGTAGTTCAGGGGATGGCAGATACGCAGTATTTT.

The genes are TRBV9 and TRBJ1-1; a possible D gene is TRBD1 (6 bases). CDR3 length: 14 amino acids. Germline V gives CDR1 SGDLS, CDR2 YYNGEE. V lost 0 bases to trimming and J lost 9 bases, with 15 bases between them. CDR3 region: CASSVDTGKTKAFF. DNA for the CDR3: TGTGCCAGCAGCGTAGACACAGGGAAAACTAAAGCTTTCTTT.

This chain uses TRBV20-1 with TRBJ2-3, with 7 nucleotides matching TRBD1. V was pared by 6 bases and J by 6 bases, with 3 bases of the junction left unmatched. Germline-derived CDR1 and CDR2 are DFQATT and SNEGSKA (reference sequence). CDR3 length: 11 residues. The chain's CDR3 is CSAPRGDTQYF. The DNA of the CDR3 is TGCAGTGCACCCAGGGGGGATACGCAGTATTTT.

This clone showed up just once. This rearrangement joins TRBV27 to TRBJ2-1; D ambiguous. The germline CDR1 and CDR2 sequences are MNHEY and SMNVEV (reference sequence). The V end lost 3 bases, the J end lost 0 bases, and 6 bases lay between the germline ends. The CDR3 covers 14 residues. As DNA, the CDR3 is TGTGCCAGCAGTTTCTTGAGCTCCTACAATGAGCAGTTCTTC. This sequence encodes CASSFLSSYNEQFF.

This clone appeared once. This sequence joins TRBV7-2 and TRBJ1-5, with D perhaps TRBD1 (5 bases). Germline CDR1 SGHTA, CDR2 FQGNSA. This CDR3 has 17 amino acids. Trimming stripped 5 bases from V and 2 bases from J, with 19 bases between. The CDR3 DNA reads TGTGCCAGCAGCCCCGGGGGAGGCCAGGGACGCAATCAGCCCCAGCATTTT. Amino acid sequence: CASSPGGGQGRNQPQHF.

Written as DNA, the CDR3 is TGTGCCAGCAGCTTAGGGCAGGGTGTTTCACCCCTCCACTTT. As protein: CASSLGQGVSPLHF. The chain combines TRBV7-2 with TRBJ1-6, with a weak D call TRBD1 (5 bases). The length of the CDR3 is 14 residues. Germline lookup yields CDR1 SGHTA and CDR2 FQGNSA. Deletions cut 1 base from V and 9 bases from J, with 10 bases between.

The chain joins TRBV9 to TRBJ2-3; 10 bases align to TRBD2. With V trimmed by 0 bases and J by 5 bases, 3 bases remained unmatched. CDR3 length: 15 residues. CDR1 and CDR2 (germline): SGDLS, YYNGEE. CDR3 nucleotide sequence: TGTGCCAGCAGCGTAGATGGGACTAGCGTAGATACGCAGTATTTT. This translates into CASSVDGTSVDTQYF.

This chain connects TRBV10-3 to TRBJ1-5; D may be TRBD1 (6 bases). CDR1 and CDR2 from the germline V gene are ENHRY and SYGVKD. This CDR3 has 12 residues. CDR3 protein: CVIGGSNQPQHF. Here the CDR3 DNA reads TGTGTCATAGGGGGTAGCAATCAGCCCCAGCATTTT.

V usage is TRBV3-1 (or the pseudogene TRBV3-2) and J usage is TRBJ1-1, with D unclear. The CDR3 extends over 13 amino acids. V shed 0 bases and J shed 6 bases, with 8 bases lying between them. Looked up from germline, CDR1 is LGHDT and CDR2 is YNNKEL (reference sequence). DNA of the CDR3: TGTGCCAGCAGCCAAGATCCAGGCTCTGAAGCTTTCTTT. Translating it yields CASSQDPGSEAFF.

This chain uses TRBV19 with TRBJ1-5, with D possibly being TRBD1 (6 bases). The V end lost 3 bases, the J end lost 1 base, and 10 bases lay between the germline ends. The germline V gene has CDR1 LNHDA and CDR2 SQIVND (reference sequence). The CDR3 extends over 15 amino acids. CDR3 sequence reads: CASSISGVSNQPQHF. In nucleotides, the CDR3 is TGTGCCAGTAGTATCTCAGGGGTAAGCAATCAGCCCCAGCATTTT.

The rearrangement links TRBV14 to TRBJ2-1, with D possibly TRBD1 on 6 matching bases. This CDR3 region has 14 residues. V dropped 4 bases and J dropped 4 bases, with 11 bases sitting between them. From germline, CDR1 is SGHDN and CDR2 FVKESK. CDR3 nucleotide sequence: TGTGCCAGCAGCCTCGAGGGGGAGTACAATGAGCAGTTCTTC. Protein: CASSLEGEYNEQFF.

The V gene is TRBV14, the J gene TRBJ1-6; D is perhaps TRBD1 (6 bases). The CDR3 covers 15 residues. Trimming removed 0 bases from V and 10 bases from J, with 13 bases in between. The V gene's germline CDR1 is SGHDN and CDR2 FVKESK. CDR3 sequence reads: CASSQDPGAGSPLHF. In DNA form, the CDR3 reads TGTGCCAGCAGCCAAGATCCAGGGGCTGGATCACCCCTCCACTTT.

This clone has only a few counts. This sequence joins TRBV13 and TRBJ1-4; TRBD1 agrees at 7 bases. The CDR3 is made up of 17 amino acids. Germline trimming cut 3 bases from V and 2 bases from J; bases unmatched to any gene: 9. CDR1 and CDR2 from the germline V gene are PRHDT and FYEKMQ (reference sequence). This chain's CDR3 is CASSFSYGTATNEKLFF. CDR3 coding DNA: TGTGCCAGCAGCTTCAGTTATGGGACAGCCACTAATGAAAAACTGTTTTTT.

V gene TRBV21-1 combines with J gene TRBJ1-1; the D call of TRBD1 is as the table states it, not checked on the DNA. TRBV21-1 constitutes a pseudogene. The CDR3 spans 10 residues. The CDR3 nucleotides read TGTGCCAGCAGGGACAGGGAAGCTTTCTTT. It is translated as CASRDREAFF.

The chain carries TRBV10-3 and TRBJ2-3; D gene uncertain. V lost 6 bases and J lost 0, with 10 bases in between. Germline lookup yields CDR1 ENHRY and CDR2 SYGVKD. The CDR3 consists of 14 residues. CDR3 DNA sequence: TGTGCCATCAGGCCCGACTCTAGCACAGATACGCAGTATTTT. Translated: CAIRPDSSTDTQYF.

The gene calls are TRBV11-2 and TRBJ2-1, with 8 bases fitting TRBD2. V was pared by 5 bases and J by 0 bases, with 12 bases of the junction left unmatched. The CDR3 contains 18 residues. Germline CDR1 is SGHAT and CDR2 is FQNNGV. In DNA, the CDR3 is TGTGCCAGCAGCGGGAGCAGCGGGGGCCCGAGCTCCTACAATGAGCAGTTCTTC. This sequence encodes CASSGSSGGPSSYNEQFF. The full variable domain, completed using reference TRBV11-2 and TRBJ2-1, is EAGVAQSPRYKIIEKRQSVAFWCNPISGHATLYWYQQILGQGPKLLIQFQNNGVVDDSQLPKDRFSAERLKGVDSTLKIQPAKLEDSAVYLCASSGSSGGPSSYNEQFFGPGTRLTVL.